Listed here are 24 T cell receptor beta chains from one sample, sequenced in a study of blood T cells in healthy people across ages (dated by TCRdb to 2014 to 2015). Libraries were built with 5' RACE. Sequenced using an Illumina HiSeq 2500. The second PCR ran for roughly 7 to 12 cycles and used a J-beta primer mix along with a sample-barcoded 5' primer. TCRdb itself trimmed the public reads at Q25 with fastp, ran MiXCR and retained productive beta chains. Each CDR3 protein gets just one entry, which takes the most common genes and DNA from the rows behind it. Across this sample there are approximately 780,000 distinct CDR3 sequences, with roughly 24% seen only once. In total, the top ten clones hold 2.5% to 3.5% of the sample. The data were also submitted as part of a second study, on T cells of mothers and their children.

Sequenced: blood. These receptors were taken from a boy aged 5-17 years in good health.

The sample holds one count of this clonotype. V gene TRBV4-1 combines with J gene TRBJ1-2; D call uncertain. This CDR3 comprises 14 residues. The V and J ends lost 0 bases and 4 bases respectively, with 9 bases between them. From germline, CDR1 is MGHRA and CDR2 YSYEKL. The CDR3 is CASSQDGGLYGYTF. In DNA form, the CDR3 reads TGCGCCAGCAGCCAAGATGGCGGCCTCTATGGCTACACCTTC.

Comment on this clonotype: Since no conserved phenylalanine or tryptophan closes the CDR3, a read error is the likely cause. The chain carries TRBV30 and TRBJ1-4; D uncertain. CDR3 length: 15 residues. The germline V and J ends were trimmed by 5 bases and 7 bases, with 20 bases remaining between them. The germline CDR1 and CDR2 sequences are GTSNPN and SVGIG (reference sequence). The CDR3 sequence is CAWLTRVGPAEKLFS. In DNA, the CDR3 is TGTGCCTGGCTGACGCGCGTGGGTCCGGCTGAAAAACTGTTTTCT.

Note on this clonotype: It may be a read error: a sequence one base away is much more abundant. The CDR3 nucleotides are TGCGCCGGCAGCTTGGAGCCTAGCTCCTCAAGCACAGATACGCAGTATTTT. Protein: CAGSLEPSSSSTDTQYF. The V and J genes are TRBV5-1 and TRBJ2-3, with a weak D call TRBD2 (5 bases). This CDR3 spans 17 amino acids. Germline V gene sequence: CDR1 SGHRS, CDR2 YFSETQ.

V gene TRBV20-1 combines with J gene TRBJ1-1; maybe TRBD1 (5 bases). The CDR3 sequence is 13 residues long. V shed 5 bases and J shed 5 bases, with 15 bases lying between them. Germline V CDR1 and CDR2: DFQATT, SNEGSKA (reference sequence). The DNA for the CDR3 is TGCAGTGCTTGGGACTCCCCGGGGACTGAAGCTTTCTTT. It yields the protein CSAWDSPGTEAFF.

In its sample, this clonotype was seen a few times. The chain employs TRBV2 and TRBJ1-4; the D is unclear. V was pared by 5 bases and J by 4 bases, with 11 bases between. The CDR3 sequence is 14 residues long. Germline CDR1 is SNHLY and CDR2 is FYNNEI. The CDR3 is CASSPRGGNEKLFF. In nucleotides, the CDR3 is TGTGCCAGCAGTCCCCGCGGCGGTAATGAAAAACTGTTTTTT.

This clonotype came up a few times. DNA of the CDR3: TGTGCCAGCAGTCGGGGACAGCGCTATGGCTACACCTTC. This encodes CASSRGQRYGYTF. The chain recombines TRBV12-3 or TRBV12-4 with TRBJ1-2; the match to TRBD1 covers 7 bases. Trimming cost V 5 bases and J 4 bases; bases outside gene matches: 4. CDR3 size: 13 residues.

The sample holds a few counts of this clonotype. The chain carries TRBV7-2 and TRBJ2-5; D unresolved. Trimming left V 2 bases short and J 6 bases short, with 10 bases between. The CDR3 is 13 amino acids. From germline, CDR1 is SGHTA and CDR2 FQGNSA. Here the CDR3 reads CASSLPPVKTQYF. In DNA, the CDR3 is TGTGCCAGCAGCTTACCCCCCGTAAAGACCCAGTACTTC.

The gene calls are TRBV6-1 and TRBJ2-1; 8 nucleotides match TRBD2. CDR1 is MNHNS, CDR2 SASEGT, per germline. Trimming at V came to 11 bases and at J to 3 bases, leaving 6 bases not matched to a gene. The CDR3 totals 13 residues. CDR3 in amino acids: CASRGVFYNEQFF. The CDR3 bases are TGTGCCTCGCGGGGGGTCTTCTACAATGAGCAGTTCTTC.

This clonotype was picked up many times. The rearrangement joins TRBV6-5 to TRBJ2-3, with 8 bases identical to TRBD2. The CDR3 contains 15 residues. CDR1 and CDR2 (germline): MNHEY, SVGAGI. V lost 0 bases, J lost 6 bases, and 5 bases stayed unmatched. Here the CDR3 DNA reads TGTGCCAGCAGTTACTCGGCGGGGGGAGGGGATACGCAGTATTTT. This sequence encodes CASSYSAGGGDTQYF.

This clonotype was seen more than once but under ten times. The V call is TRBV2, the J call TRBJ1-4; D perhaps matches TRBD1 (6 bases). The V gene's germline CDR1 is SNHLY and CDR2 FYNNEI. This CDR3 has 13 residues. V dropped 8 bases and J dropped 6 bases, with 13 bases sitting between them. The CDR3 loop is CASLLGGDEKLFF. The CDR3 nucleotides are TGTGCCAGCCTTCTGGGGGGCGATGAAAAACTGTTTTTT.

Only a few counts were recorded for this clonotype. V is TRBV6-1 and J is TRBJ1-4, with D possibly TRBD1 on 6 matching bases. This CDR3 spans 14 amino acids. Germline V lookup: CDR1 MNHNS, CDR2 SASEGT. The ends were cut back, 1 base at V and 8 bases at J, with 11 bases in the middle. The CDR3 spells CASSEEGEAEKLFF. CDR3 nucleotide sequence: TGTGCCAGCAGTGAAGAGGGGGAGGCGGAAAAACTGTTTTTT.

The chain combines TRBV2 with TRBJ2-7; D perhaps matches TRBD1 (5 bases). V lost 2 bases and J lost 2, with 13 bases in between. This CDR3 is 15 amino acids long. Germline V lookup: CDR1 SNHLY, CDR2 FYNNEI. CDR3 sequence reads: CASSERGTKAYEQYF. The CDR3, as DNA: TGTGCCAGCAGTGAAAGGGGTACGAAAGCCTACGAGCAGTACTTC.

The genes are TRBV15 and TRBJ2-2; 10 nucleotides line up with TRBD1. Germline V gene data show CDR1 as LNHNV and CDR2 as YYDKDF (reference sequence). V dropped 5 bases and J dropped 5; count of bases not matched to a gene: 5. This CDR3 has 15 residues. As DNA, the CDR3 is TGTGCCACCAGCGGGACAGGGGATAGTACCGGGGAGCTGTTTTTT. Protein product: CATSGTGDSTGELFF.

This clonotype was recorded a few times. The V and J genes are TRBV28 and TRBJ2-7; 13 bases match TRBD2. Germline assignment: CDR1 MDHEN and CDR2 SYDVKM. The V gene end was trimmed by 4 bases and the J gene end by 7 bases; junction bases not matched to a gene: 13. The CDR3 runs 17 residues. CDR3 amino acids: CASSYNRLAGGSWEQYF. CDR3 DNA sequence: TGTGCCAGCAGTTACAATAGACTAGCGGGGGGCAGTTGGGAGCAGTACTTC.

V is TRBV10-2 and J is TRBJ2-1; D remains ambiguous. The J call is in doubt because the DNA end fits TRBJ2-5 better. In germline, CDR1 is WSHSY, CDR2 SAAADI. CDR3 length: 13 amino acids. The CDR3 nucleotides read TGCGCCAGCAGTGAACAGCTTCAAGAGACCCAGTACTTC. Its translation is CASSEQLQETQYF.

The chain employs TRBV4-1 and TRBJ2-7; 12 bases agree with TRBD1. Trimming took 3 bases from V and 4 from J; bases not matched to a gene: 7. This CDR3 comprises 16 residues. CDR1 and CDR2 from the germline V gene are MGHRA and YSYEKL. The DNA of the CDR3 is TGCGCCAGCAGCCACGCCTGGGGACAGGGGGCGTACGAGCAGTACTTC. Encoded protein: CASSHAWGQGAYEQYF.

This clonotype occurred a few times. The chain combines TRBV20-1 with TRBJ1-2; the D is unclear. Germline CDR1 DFQATT, CDR2 SNEGSKA (reference sequence). Trimming removed 0 bases at V and 2 bases at J, with 13 bases between. The CDR3 loop spans 15 amino acids. DNA of the CDR3: TGCAGTGCTAGAGATTTCATAGGGAGGAACTATGGCTACACCTTC. Residues: CSARDFIGRNYGYTF.

This clonotype was seen more than once but under ten times. This chain links TRBV10-3 with TRBJ2-1; 7 positions match TRBD1. The CDR3 length is 14 residues. The germline gives CDR1 ENHRY, CDR2 SYGVKD. J was trimmed by 5 bases and V by 5 bases; bases with no gene match: 6. The CDR3 nucleotides are TGTGCCATCAGTACCGGGACAGCAGACAATGAGCAGTTCTTC. This encodes CAISTGTADNEQFF.

The chain is built from TRBV12-3 or TRBV12-4 and TRBJ1-5; D is unclear. The V gene lost 4 bases and the J gene lost 11 bases, with 18 bases spanning the gap. The length of the CDR3 is 14 residues. CDR3 protein: CASSSRRFDWAQHF. CDR3 bases: TGTGCCAGCAGTTCCCGGAGGTTCGATTGGGCCCAGCATTTT.

In this sample, this clonotype turned up many times. This rearrangement joins TRBV27 to TRBJ1-2; D is uncertain. V shed 2 bases and J shed 5 bases, with 9 bases lying between them. The germline V gene has CDR1 MNHEY and CDR2 SMNVEV (reference sequence). This CDR3 has 13 residues. The CDR3 DNA is TGTGCCAGCAGTTTAGCCGGACCTTATGGCTACACCTTC. Its protein is CASSLAGPYGYTF.

Of note for this clonotype: This CDR3 is missing its conserved last phenylalanine or tryptophan, likely due to a read error. The chain employs TRBV4-1 and TRBJ1-1, with D tentatively TRBD1 (6 bases). The CDR3 covers 16 residues. Germline V gene sequence: CDR1 MGHRA, CDR2 YSYEKL. V gave up 0 bases and J gave up 1 base, with 12 bases separating them. CDR3 nucleotide sequence: TGCGCCAGCAGCCAAGATGCGTCAGGGGCGAACACTGAAGCTTTCTCT. Protein: CASSQDASGANTEAFS.

This clonotype was counted a few times. This chain uses TRBV7-3 with TRBJ1-6; TRBD1 is a possible D gene (6 bases). This CDR3 is 14 amino acids long. CDR1 and CDR2 from the germline V gene are SGHTA and FQGTGA. V was cut by 1 base and J by 8 bases, with 9 bases left in between. The CDR3 spells CASSLSRGDSPLHF. As DNA, the CDR3 is TGTGCCAGCAGCTTAAGCAGGGGTGATTCACCCCTCCACTTT.

The chain employs TRBV27 and TRBJ2-1; D is uncertain. The CDR3 loop spans 12 amino acids. CDR1 is MNHEY, CDR2 SMNVEV, per germline (reference sequence). Deletions cut 2 bases from V and 9 bases from J, with 8 bases between. The CDR3 protein is CASSLQEGEQFF. The CDR3 bases are TGTGCCAGCAGTTTACAGGAAGGTGAGCAGTTCTTC.

The chain couples TRBV20-1 to TRBJ2-5; 15 nucleotides line up with TRBD2. This CDR3 spans 17 amino acids. Unmatched junction bases numbered 5, after V lost 3 bases and J lost 0 bases. CDR1 and CDR2 from the germline V gene are DFQATT and SNEGSKA (reference sequence). In nucleotides, the CDR3 is TGCAGTGCTAGGGGGACTAGCGGGGGGATCGACCAAGAGACCCAGTACTTC. As protein: CSARGTSGGIDQETQYF.